Each of the 24 T cell receptor beta chains below was sequenced from the same sample in a study of blood T cell repertoires in COVID-19. Assay: immunoSEQ multiplex PCR; the TCRdb copy retains only in-frame clones and omits some. The sample has some 180,000 clones, approximately 83% seen once. Sequenced input: peripheral blood. The receptors here all came from a woman in her 40s with COVID-19, enrolled during active disease.

This clone appeared a few times. V usage is TRBV3-1 (or the pseudogene TRBV3-2) and J usage is TRBJ1-2; TRBD1 matches at 7 bases. J gave up 4 bases and V 5 bases, and 10 bases lay outside the gene matches. This CDR3 is built from 15 residues. CDR1 is LGHDT and CDR2 is YNNKEL in the germline V gene (reference sequence). The CDR3 DNA sequence: TGTGCCAGCAGCGAAGGGACAGACAGGCTCTATGGCTACACCTTC. It specifies CASSEGTDRLYGYTF.

The rearrangement uses TRBV18 and TRBJ1-1; D remains ambiguous. With 3 bases removed from V and 5 bases from J, the gap between germline ends came to 10 bases. This CDR3 is 13 amino acids long. Germline CDR1 and CDR2: KGHSH and LQKENI. CDR3 in DNA: TGTGCCAGCTCACCTCGAGTATGGACTGAAGCTTTCTTT. It specifies CASSPRVWTEAFF.

The chain combines TRBV27 with TRBJ1-6; weak D call: TRBD1 (5 bases). The CDR3 is 16 amino acids. CDR1 is MNHEY, CDR2 SMNVEV, per germline (reference sequence). V was pared by 8 bases and J by 0 bases, with 14 bases between. The CDR3 DNA sequence: TGTGCCAGCGGGCGGCAGGGCGGCTCCTATAATTCACCCCTCCACTTT. Translating it yields CASGRQGGSYNSPLHF.

The chain has TRBV29-1 and TRBJ2-1; 7 nucleotides match TRBD2. This CDR3 is built from 10 residues. J lost 10 bases, V lost 5 bases, and 2 bases had no gene match. Germline-derived CDR1 and CDR2 are SQVTM and ANQGSEA. For the CDR3, the DNA is TGCAGCGTTCGGGACTACGAGCAGTTCTTC. Translating it yields CSVRDYEQFF.

The gene calls are TRBV6-5 and TRBJ1-2; 8 positions match TRBD1. Per the germline V gene, CDR1 is MNHEY and CDR2 is SVGAGI. The CDR3 extends over 12 amino acids. V was pared by 5 bases and J by 7 bases, with 3 bases of the junction left unmatched. Written as DNA, the CDR3 is TGTGCCAGCAGTCAGGGGGCGGCTGGCTACACCTTC. Translation gives CASSQGAAGYTF.

The chain has TRBV14 and TRBJ1-2; D remains unclear. The CDR3 totals 13 residues. The germline gives CDR1 SGHDN, CDR2 FVKESK. Trimming pared 0 bases from V and 4 bases from J, leaving 6 bases between. CDR3 nucleotides: TGTGCCAGCAGCCAAGAACGGGTCTATGGCTACACCTTC. Its protein product is CASSQERVYGYTF.

CDR3 nucleotide sequence: TGTGCCATCAGTGAGACCCCCGCGGCAGGGGGTTTAAATCAGCCCCAGCATTTT. Protein: CAISETPAAGGLNQPQHF. V usage is TRBV10-3 and J usage is TRBJ1-5, with 7 positions matching TRBD1. V lost 2 bases to trimming and J lost 4 bases; unmatched junction nucleotides: 14. This CDR3 is built from 18 residues. CDR1 and CDR2 (germline): ENHRY, SYGVKD.

V gene TRBV9 combines with J gene TRBJ2-7, with TRBD1 matching 7 bases. The CDR3 loop spans 14 amino acids. Looked up from germline, CDR1 is SGDLS and CDR2 is YYNGEE. V was clipped by 4 bases and J by 0 bases; unmatched bases: 4. In DNA form, the CDR3 reads TGTGCCAGCAGCCCGGGACAGTACTCCTACGAGCAGTACTTC. Translation: CASSPGQYSYEQYF.

This chain uses TRBV25-1 with TRBJ2-3, with D perhaps TRBD2 (5 bases). There are 15 residues in the CDR3. Deletions cut 3 bases from V and 3 bases from J, with 13 bases between. The germline V gene encodes CDR1 MGHDK and CDR2 SYGVNS. The DNA of the CDR3 is TGTGCCAGCAGTGATACGGGTAGGAGGACAGATACGCAGTATTTT. Translation gives CASSDTGRRTDTQYF.

This sequence joins TRBV6-6 and TRBJ2-5, with D maybe TRBD2 (5 bases). CDR3 length: 14 residues. V was cut by 0 bases and J by 5 bases, with 10 bases left in between. CDR1 MNHNY and CDR2 SVGAGI come from the germline V gene (reference sequence). The CDR3, as DNA: TGTGCCAGCAGTTACTCGCTAGCCCAGGAGACCCAGTACTTC. Translation gives CASSYSLAQETQYF.

This clone was seen once. V is TRBV28 and J is TRBJ1-1; D may be TRBD1 (5 bases). The V and J ends lost 4 bases and 8 bases respectively, with 23 bases between them. Germline V gives CDR1 MDHEN, CDR2 SYDVKM. The CDR3 extends over 16 amino acids. CDR3 region: CASSYRLVQGGREAFF. CDR3 nucleotides: TGTGCCAGCAGTTACCGGTTGGTTCAGGGAGGAAGGGAAGCTTTCTTT.

This rearrangement joins TRBV5-1 to TRBJ1-6; 7 bases fit TRBD1. The germline V gene encodes CDR1 SGHRS and CDR2 YFSETQ. The V gene end was trimmed by 4 bases and the J gene end by 8 bases; junction bases not matched to a gene: 9. The CDR3 extends over 15 amino acids. CDR3: CASSGFGDSDSPLHF. The CDR3 bases are TGCGCCAGCAGCGGCTTTGGGGACAGTGATTCACCCCTCCACTTT.

The gene calls are TRBV5-1 and TRBJ1-4; 9 bases are shared with TRBD1. This CDR3 comprises 16 residues. V gave up 0 bases and J gave up 7 bases; unmatched junction bases: 7. Germline CDR1 SGHRS, CDR2 YFSETQ. In DNA, the CDR3 is TGCGCCAGCAGCTTGGAAGCACAGGGGGCAAGTGAAAAACTGTTTTTT. Translating it yields CASSLEAQGASEKLFF.

The chain is built from TRBV5-1 and TRBJ1-2, with 8 nucleotides matching TRBD1. The V and J ends lost 4 bases and 0 bases, in that order; junction bases with no gene match: 8. CDR3 length: 16 amino acids. CDR1 and CDR2 from the germline V gene are SGHRS and YFSETQ. CDR3 residues: CASSSAGQVTNYGYTF. DNA for the CDR3: TGCGCCAGCAGCAGCGCGGGACAGGTCACTAACTATGGCTACACCTTC.

The genes are TRBV7-2 and TRBJ1-6; D not certain. The ends were cut back, 1 base at V and 6 bases at J, with 10 bases in the middle. The CDR3 spans 15 residues. The germline V gene encodes CDR1 SGHTA and CDR2 FQGNSA. Here the CDR3 reads CASSLDPNSNSPLHF. CDR3 sequence (DNA): TGTGCCAGCAGCTTAGATCCGAATAGTAATTCACCCCTCCACTTT. Full variable domain (missing parts from reference TRBV7-2 and TRBJ1-6): GAGVSQSPSNKVTEKGKDVELRCDPISGHTALYWYRQSLGQGLEFLIYFQGNSAPDKSGLPSDRFSAERTGGSVSTLTIQRTQQEDSAVYLCASSLDPNSNSPLHFGNGTRLTVT.

The chain recombines TRBV25-1 with TRBJ2-2, with TRBD1 matching over 7 bases. Germline V CDR1 and CDR2: MGHDK, SYGVNS. The CDR3 is 16 residues long. The J segment lost 6 bases and the V segment lost 7 bases, leaving 14 bases of the junction unmatched. The CDR3 region is CASTGRIRGHSGELFF. Here the CDR3 DNA reads TGTGCCAGCACCGGAAGGATAAGGGGGCATTCCGGGGAGCTGTTTTTT. The whole variable domain, remainder taken from reference TRBV25-1 and TRBJ2-2, is EADIYQTPRYLVIGTGKKITLECSQTMGHDKMYWYQQDPGMELHLIHYSYGVNSTEKGDLSSESTVSRIRTEHFPLTLESARPSHTSQYLCASTGRIRGHSGELFFGEGSRLTVL.

CDR3 in DNA: TGTGCCAGTAGTCCCGGGACTGGGACAGATACGCAGTATTTT. This codes for CASSPGTGTDTQYF. The chain is built from TRBV19 and TRBJ2-3; D may be TRBD2 (6 bases). V lost 5 bases and J 3 bases, leaving 12 bases between the germline ends. Germline CDR1 LNHDA, CDR2 SQIVND (reference sequence). The CDR3 has 14 amino acids. Full variable domain (remainder filled in from reference TRBV19 and TRBJ2-3): DGGITQSPKYLFRKEGQNVTLSCEQNLNHDAMYWYRQDPGQGLRLIYYSQIVNDFQKGDIAEGYSVSREKKESFPLTVTSAQKNPTAFYLCASSPGTGTDTQYFGPGTRLTVL.

This clone was picked up one time. The V gene is TRBV12-5, the J gene TRBJ1-4; D possibly corresponds to TRBD1 (6 bases). The germline V and J ends were trimmed by 0 bases and 3 bases, with 17 bases remaining between them. The CDR3 spans 18 residues. The germline V gene has CDR1 LGHNT and CDR2 FRNRAP. The CDR3 DNA is TGTGCTAGTGGTTTGGTACGGAACTACAGGGATCCTAATGAAAAACTGTTTTTT. It yields the protein CASGLVRNYRDPNEKLFF.

The chain recombines TRBV15 with TRBJ1-4; D gene ambiguous. CDR1 is LNHNV, CDR2 YYDKDF, per germline (reference sequence). V was trimmed by 1 base and J by 7 bases, leaving 13 bases between them. CDR3 length: 15 amino acids. The CDR3 DNA is TGTGCCACCAGCAGAGGGAGGGAACTAACTGAAAAACTGTTTTTT. This sequence encodes CATSRGRELTEKLFF.

This sequence joins TRBV21-1 and TRBJ2-7; whether TRBD2, the table's D call, matches the DNA was not checked. TRBV21-1 corresponds to a pseudogene. The CDR3 runs 14 residues. CDR3 residues: CANWHRDWTYEQYF. For the CDR3, the DNA is TGTGCCAACTGGCACCGGGACTGGACCTACGAGCAGTACTTC.

The chain combines TRBV9 with TRBJ2-7; no clear D. Germline V gives CDR1 SGDLS, CDR2 YYNGEE. V was clipped by 3 bases and J by 0 bases, with 4 bases between them. The CDR3 runs 12 residues. The CDR3 reads CASSDSSYEQYF. The CDR3 DNA reads TGTGCCAGCAGCGACAGCTCCTACGAGCAGTACTTC.

This chain connects TRBV24-1 to TRBJ2-1, with D tentatively TRBD2 (6 bases). The germline V gene has CDR1 KGHDR and CDR2 SFDVKD. V dropped 3 bases and J dropped 4 bases, with 21 bases sitting between them. This CDR3 is built from 18 residues. CDR3 DNA: TGTGCCACCAGTGATGCCACTCGGGGGTTAGCGACTTACAATGAGCAGTTCTTC. This sequence encodes CATSDATRGLATYNEQFF.

The J gene is TRBJ2-7, the V gene TRBV28; maybe TRBD2 (5 bases). The germline CDR1 and CDR2 sequences are MDHEN and SYDVKM. This CDR3 is 13 amino acids long. V lost 2 bases, J lost 5 bases, and 10 bases lay in between. The CDR3 protein is CASSLRGIDEQYF. CDR3 in DNA: TGTGCCAGCAGTTTACGGGGTATCGACGAGCAGTACTTC.

V gene TRBV7-6 combines with J gene TRBJ2-5, with D possibly matching TRBD2 (6 bases). The CDR3 is 15 amino acids. V lost 1 base, J lost 3 bases, and 12 bases lay in between. Germline values: CDR1 SGHVS, CDR2 FNYEAQ. This CDR3 reads CASSLVGGKEETQYF. CDR3 nucleotide sequence: TGTGCCAGCAGCTTAGTCGGCGGGAAGGAAGAGACCCAGTACTTC.